The 2 T cell receptor beta chains below come from one sample, sequenced in a study of blood T cell repertoires in COVID-19. Data came from immunoSEQ multiplex PCR; TCRdb stores just in-frame clones and leaves some out. This sample yields more than 130,000 clones, of which roughly four fifths are seen a single time; roughly 6.5% belongs to the top ten. The specimen was peripheral blood. Receptor source: a human donor in a cohort sampled during active COVID-19.

The V call is TRBV5-6, the J call TRBJ1-1; D remains unclear. CDR1 and CDR2 (germline): SGHDT, YYEEEE. CDR3 length: 14 residues. The V end lost 2 bases, the J end lost 0 bases, and 8 bases lay between the germline ends. The CDR3 nucleotides are TGTGCCAGCAGCTTCGGAGCGGTGAACACTGAAGCTTTCTTT. Its translation: CASSFGAVNTEAFF.

This chain connects TRBV15 to TRBJ1-1; D uncertain. The germline CDR1 and CDR2 sequences are LNHNV and YYDKDF (reference sequence). The CDR3 is 14 residues long. The V end was cut by 0 bases, the J end by 2 bases, with 7 bases between. In nucleotides, the CDR3 is TGTGCCACCAGCAGAGATCCGGTTAACACTGAAGCTTTCTTT. Its protein product is CATSRDPVNTEAFF.